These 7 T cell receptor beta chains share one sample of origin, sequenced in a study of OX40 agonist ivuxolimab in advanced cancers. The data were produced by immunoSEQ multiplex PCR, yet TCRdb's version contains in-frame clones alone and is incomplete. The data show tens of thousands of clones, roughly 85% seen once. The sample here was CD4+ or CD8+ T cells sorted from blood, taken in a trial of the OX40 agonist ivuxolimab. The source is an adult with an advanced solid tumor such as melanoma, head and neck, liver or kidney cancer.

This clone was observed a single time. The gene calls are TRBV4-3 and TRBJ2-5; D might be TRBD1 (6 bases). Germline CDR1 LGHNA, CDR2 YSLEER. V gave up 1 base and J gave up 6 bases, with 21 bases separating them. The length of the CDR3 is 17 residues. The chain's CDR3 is CASSQGLALGQGKTQYF. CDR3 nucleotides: TGCGCCAGCAGCCAAGGACTCGCGTTGGGGCAGGGGAAGACCCAGTACTTC.

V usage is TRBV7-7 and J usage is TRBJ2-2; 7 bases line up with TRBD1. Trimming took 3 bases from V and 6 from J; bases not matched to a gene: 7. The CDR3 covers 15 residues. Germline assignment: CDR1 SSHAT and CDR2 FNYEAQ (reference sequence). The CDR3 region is CASSLGQRTSGELFF. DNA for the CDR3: TGTGCCAGCAGCTTGGGACAGCGAACCTCCGGGGAGCTGTTTTTT. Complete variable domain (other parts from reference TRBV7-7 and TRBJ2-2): GAGVSQSPRYKVTKRGQDVTLRCDPISSHATLYWYQQALGQGPEFLTYFNYEAQPDKSGLPSDRFSAERPEGSISTLTIQRTEQRDSAMYRCASSLGQRTSGELFFGEGSRLTVL.

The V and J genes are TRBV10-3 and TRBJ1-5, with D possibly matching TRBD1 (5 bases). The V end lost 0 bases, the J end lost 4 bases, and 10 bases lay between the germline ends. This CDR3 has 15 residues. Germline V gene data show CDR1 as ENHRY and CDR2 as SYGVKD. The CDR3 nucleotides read TGTGCCATCAGTGAGTCGACAGTCCGGAATCAGCCCCAGCATTTT. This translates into CAISESTVRNQPQHF.

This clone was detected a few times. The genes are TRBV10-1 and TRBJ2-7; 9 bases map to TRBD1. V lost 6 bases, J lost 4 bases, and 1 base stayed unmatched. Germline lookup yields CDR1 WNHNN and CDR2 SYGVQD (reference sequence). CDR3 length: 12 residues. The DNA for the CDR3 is TGCGCCAGCAGGGACAGGGGTTACGAGCAGTACTTC. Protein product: CASRDRGYEQYF.

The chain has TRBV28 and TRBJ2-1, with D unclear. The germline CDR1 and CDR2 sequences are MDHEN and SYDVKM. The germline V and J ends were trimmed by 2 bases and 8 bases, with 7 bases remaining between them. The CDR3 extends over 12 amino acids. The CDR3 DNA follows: TGTGCCAGCAGTTTAACGTCCTATGAGCAGTTCTTC. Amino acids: CASSLTSYEQFF.

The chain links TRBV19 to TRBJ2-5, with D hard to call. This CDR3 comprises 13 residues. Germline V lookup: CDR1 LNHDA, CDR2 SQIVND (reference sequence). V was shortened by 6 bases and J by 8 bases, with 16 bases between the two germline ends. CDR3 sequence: CASSSSFVGTQYF. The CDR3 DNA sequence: TGTGCCAGTAGCTCTTCGTTTGTAGGAACCCAGTACTTC.

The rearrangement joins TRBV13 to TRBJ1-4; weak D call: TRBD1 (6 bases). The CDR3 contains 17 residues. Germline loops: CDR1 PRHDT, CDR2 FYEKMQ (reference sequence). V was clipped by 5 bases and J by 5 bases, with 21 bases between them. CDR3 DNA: TGTGCCAGCAGCACAAAAGGAGGCAGGGGTGACAATGAAAAACTGTTTTTT. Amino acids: CASSTKGGRGDNEKLFF.